This T cell receptor (beta chain) is drawn from a study of blood T cells in healthy people across ages (dated by TCRdb to between 2015 and 2016). For the study in its entirety: In model experiments, template switching captured about one uniquely barcoded TCR beta cDNA molecule for every two T cells. Four age groups were formed from the donors: young (average approximately 15 years), middle-aged (around 37), aged (roughly 58) and long-lived (about 75). To track age-related changes in TCR beta repertoire diversity, the study relied on deep sequencing normalized with unique cDNA molecular identifiers. To avoid experimental bias, donors of different ages were randomly spread across the sequencing lanes. For two donors (one aged 18 to 29 and one aged 80 or older), the study analyzed two additional independent replicas of 1 million unique cDNA reads from the same blood draw.

CDR3 length: 17 amino acids, cysteine to phenylalanine. Only CDR3 DNA remains: 51 bases, in frame from the first base. CDR1 and CDR2 were assigned from the germline V gene as LGHNA and YNFKEQ. The donors were around 39 Caucasian individuals from Russia, aged roughly 6 to 100 years, who were systemically healthy. Each donor gave ten milliliters of peripheral blood, drawn into EDTA-treated Vacutainer tubes. Ficoll-Paque density-gradient centrifugation was used to isolate PBMCs, with at least 6 million obtained per sample. Total RNA was extracted from PBMCs with Trizol reagent, with at least 6 micrograms obtained per sample. The percentages of naive CD45RAhigh/CD27high T cells were determined by flow cytometry on a PBMC aliquot from every donor. Concerning this clonotype itself: Its antigen remains unidentified. Sequence at one end of the junction differs from germline and may be a read error.

The method behind the library was 5' RACE. A second PCR of 7 to 11 cycles was run with a J-beta primer mix and a sample-barcoded 5' primer. A unique molecular identifier was introduced onto each TCR beta cDNA molecule by a template-switch 5' adaptor carrying 12 random nucleotides. At least 3 million CDR3-containing paired-end reads were obtained from each sample. All of the RNA was converted into first-strand cDNA using the Mint cDNA synthesis kit, with a TRBC-specific oligonucleotide serving as the primer. Following uracil-DNA glycosylase treatment, all cDNA underwent a first 18-cycle PCR with the universal primers M1SS and BC2_uni_R. In the paper's pipeline: Normalization of each sample was performed by random selection of 1 million high-quality reads, each carrying a distinct molecular identifier. Instead of being binned into consensus sequences, reads with shared molecular identifiers were discarded. MiTCR, run with a Q25 quality threshold and the strictest error-elimination algorithm, handled CDR3 identification, clonotype clustering and error correction. A nonparametric unseen species model with Euler transformation was used to estimate lower-bound total TCR beta diversity. TCRdb's own reprocessing of the public reads used fastp at Q25 and MiXCR and kept productive beta chains. Rows with one shared CDR3 protein collapse into an entry with the most common genes and DNA. For this entry, the V and J calls and clone size follow TCRdb and not the study's own pipeline. Within this sample are around 2 million distinct CDR3 sequences, with about two fifths of them counted one time only. The ten largest clones add up to 20% to 25% of the sample.

Summary of the overall study and its limitations: As age increased, observed TCR beta diversity per million T cells dropped in a roughly linear way, and a significant reduction was already evident by age approximately 40. Compared with the aged group, the long-lived group had more naive CD4+ T cells, fewer expanded clones and increased TCR diversity, suggesting age selection. Observed TCR beta diversity correlated strongly with the percentage of naive T cells measured by flow cytometry. Donor CMV infection status was unknown, potentially confounding age-related changes in expanded clonotypes. Because profiling used bulk unsorted PBMCs, naive and antigen-experienced compartments could not be compared conclusively. Total diversity estimates from one million sequenced T cells were considered lower bounds and underestimates.

The sample taken for sequencing was blood. This chain is built from TRBV4-2 and TRBJ2-3, with TRBD2 tentatively as D gene (6 bases match). The sequence was obtained from a human donor in good health. The DNA sequence reads TGTGCCAGCGGCCAAGATCTGGTCGGGGGTAGCACAGATACGCAGTATTTT. Protein translation: CASGQDLVGGSTDTQYF.